One sample yielded the 9 T cell receptor beta chains listed below, sequenced in a study of early T cells in non-severe SARS-CoV-2 infection. TCRdb itself ran the 5' RACE reads through MiXCR, one entry per CDR3 protein. The sample lists tens of thousands of distinct CDR3 sequences; around 14% were seen once. The sample consisted of whole blood. The receptors were sampled from an adult who was a healthcare worker with PCR-confirmed SARS-CoV-2 infection or an uninfected control (not recorded which).

The chain links TRBV29-1 to TRBJ2-1, with a possible D match to TRBD1 (6 bases). CDR1 and CDR2 (germline): SQVTM, ANQGSEA. The CDR3 length is 15 residues. Trimming stripped 7 bases from V and 0 bases from J, with 16 bases between. The DNA of the CDR3 is TGCAGCGGAAAACAGGGTTTCAGCTCCTACAATGAGCAGTTCTTC. It encodes CSGKQGFSSYNEQFF.

Ten or more counts support this clonotype. The chain couples TRBV7-2 to TRBJ2-2; D assignment may be TRBD1 or TRBD2 (5 bases each). This CDR3 is 15 amino acids long. From germline, CDR1 is SGHTA and CDR2 FQGNSA. Trimming cost V 2 bases and J 5 bases, with 12 bases left between them. The CDR3 sequence is CASSLNVRGTGELFF. Here the CDR3 DNA reads TGTGCCAGCAGCTTAAACGTGAGGGGTACCGGGGAGCTGTTTTTT.

The chain combines TRBV6-1 with TRBJ2-1, with a tentative D call TRBD1 (5 bases). Germline CDR1 reads MNHNS; CDR2 reads SASEGT. The CDR3 sequence is 14 residues long. V shed 2 bases and J shed 12 bases, with 17 bases lying between them. CDR3 loop: CASSENGKTGRQFF. CDR3 nucleotides: TGTGCCAGCAGTGAAAATGGGAAAACAGGACGGCAGTTCTTC.

This chain connects TRBV7-9 to TRBJ2-3; D unresolved. The V gene lost 5 bases and the J gene lost 4 bases, with 10 bases spanning the gap. Germline CDR1 SEHNR, CDR2 FQNEAQ (reference sequence). This CDR3 region has 13 residues. The CDR3 region is CASSPKGPDTQYF. In DNA form, the CDR3 reads TGTGCCAGCAGCCCAAAGGGTCCAGATACGCAGTATTTT.

The chain couples TRBV6-5 to TRBJ2-3, with 14 bases matching TRBD2. This CDR3 spans 19 amino acids. The V gene end was trimmed by 0 bases and the J gene end by 0 bases; junction bases not matched to a gene: 5. Germline V CDR1 and CDR2: MNHEY, SVGAGI. The CDR3: CASSYSGTSGGLSTDTQYF. CDR3 in DNA: TGTGCCAGCAGTTACTCCGGGACTAGCGGGGGTCTAAGCACAGATACGCAGTATTTT.

The genes are TRBV29-1 and TRBJ2-5, with TRBD2 matching over 7 bases. Germline loops: CDR1 SQVTM, CDR2 ANQGSEA. V was pared by 3 bases and J by 5 bases, with 6 bases of the junction left unmatched. The CDR3 has 13 amino acids. CDR3 sequence: CSVEAGDGETQYF. The CDR3 nucleotides read TGCAGCGTTGAGGCGGGAGACGGCGAGACCCAGTACTTC.

There are a few counts of this clonotype. The chain recombines TRBV4-1 with TRBJ2-2; no firm D call. CDR1 and CDR2 from the germline V gene are MGHRA and YSYEKL. V was pared by 0 bases and J by 4 bases, with 12 bases between. The CDR3 length is 16 residues. In DNA form, the CDR3 reads TGCGCCAGCAGCCAAGATCCCTCCTGGAGCACCGGGGAGCTGTTTTTT. Translation: CASSQDPSWSTGELFF.

This clonotype has a single count. The chain is built from TRBV6-6 and TRBJ2-7; no clear D gene. The CDR3 runs to 14 residues. Germline V CDR1 and CDR2: MNHNY, SVGAGI (reference sequence). The V end was cut by 2 bases, the J end by 2 bases, with 10 bases between. The CDR3 DNA is TGTGCCAGCAGTTACAGCGTGGGCCCCTACGAGCAGTACTTC. Translation gives CASSYSVGPYEQYF.

The genes are TRBV19 and TRBJ2-1, with no clear D. The CDR3 totals 13 residues. Germline CDR1 and CDR2: LNHDA and SQIVND (reference sequence). The ends were cut back, 5 bases at V and 7 bases at J, with 12 bases in the middle. In DNA, the CDR3 is TGTGCCAGTAGTGTGACACTGGGAAATGAGCAGTTCTTC. Residues: CASSVTLGNEQFF. Using reference TRBV19 and TRBJ2-1 for the parts outside the CDR3, the full variable domain is DGGITQSPKYLFRKEGQNVTLSCEQNLNHDAMYWYRQDPGQGLRLIYYSQIVNDFQKGDIAEGYSVSREKKESFPLTVTSAQKNPTAFYLCASSVTLGNEQFFGPGTRLTVL.